This T cell receptor (beta chain) was recovered during a study of technical replicates of blood from four donors. TCRdb keeps only in-frame clones here, not all; method: immunoSEQ multiplex PCR. The table records about 80,000 clones, approximately 96% of them present only once. This clone has only one observation. The germline V gene has CDR1 GTSNPN and CDR2 SVGIG (reference sequence). The CDR3 totals 13 residues. Trimming shortened V by 1 base and J by 4 bases, and 7 bases separated the two germline ends. The genes are TRBV30 and TRBJ2-2, with D maybe TRBD1 (5 bases). Sequencing was carried out using T cells isolated from PBMCs. This clonotype originated in a human donor in good health. CDR3 amino acids: CAWSATGTGELFF. CDR3 bases: TGTGCCTGGAGTGCAACAGGCACCGGGGAGCTGTTTTTT. Variable domain in full (rest from reference TRBV30 and TRBJ2-2): SQTIHQWPATLVQPVGSPLSLECTVEGTSNPNLYWYRQAAGRGLQLLFYSVGIGQISSEVPQNLSASRPQDRQFILSSKKLLLSDSGFYLCAWSATGTGELFFGEGSRLTVL.